The clone carrying this TCR beta chain was seen only once. This table comes from immunoSEQ multiplex PCR, and its TCRdb copy is limited to in-frame clones, with some not included. The data contain some 2.3 million clones, 80% to 95% of them singletons. The CDR3 contains 15 residues. The V gene's germline CDR1 is LNHDA and CDR2 SQIVND (reference sequence). With 5 bases clipped from V and 4 bases from J, the junction kept 8 bases outside the gene matches. These data belong to a study of shared clonotypes between healthy human individuals. The sample was naive CD4+ T cells from PBMCs. Stated subset: CD45RA+ positively selected. This clonotype was sampled from a man between 18 and 35 years old in good health. Some clones in this sample may be carry-over from other donors' samples. V is TRBV19 and J is TRBJ2-7; 10 bases line up with TRBD1. The CDR3 DNA reads TGTGCCAGTAGTGTACCGGGACAGGGGATATACGAGCAGTACTTC. Protein sequence: CASSVPGQGIYEQYF.